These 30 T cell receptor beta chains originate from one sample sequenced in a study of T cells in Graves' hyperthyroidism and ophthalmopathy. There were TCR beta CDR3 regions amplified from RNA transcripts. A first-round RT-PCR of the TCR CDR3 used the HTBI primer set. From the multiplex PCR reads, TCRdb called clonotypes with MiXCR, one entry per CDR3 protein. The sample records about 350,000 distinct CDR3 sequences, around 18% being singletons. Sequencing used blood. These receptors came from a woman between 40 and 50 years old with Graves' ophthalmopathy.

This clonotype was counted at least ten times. CDR3 DNA sequence: TGTGCCAGCAGTGAAGTGAGAAGGACAGGGACCCACGAGCAGTACTTC. Amino acids: CASSEVRRTGTHEQYF. The rearrangement joins TRBV6-1 to TRBJ2-7; 8 bases match TRBD1. The germline V gene encodes CDR1 MNHNS and CDR2 SASEGT. This CDR3 is built from 16 residues. Trimming cost V 1 base and J 5 bases; bases outside gene matches: 10.

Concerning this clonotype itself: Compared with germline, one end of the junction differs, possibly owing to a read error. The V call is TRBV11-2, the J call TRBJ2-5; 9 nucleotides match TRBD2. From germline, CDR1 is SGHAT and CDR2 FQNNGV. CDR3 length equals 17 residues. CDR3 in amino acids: CASSPGKSGRRGETQYF. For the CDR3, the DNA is TGTGCCAGCAGCCCCGGAAAGAGCGGGAGGAGAGGAGAGACTCAGTACTTC.

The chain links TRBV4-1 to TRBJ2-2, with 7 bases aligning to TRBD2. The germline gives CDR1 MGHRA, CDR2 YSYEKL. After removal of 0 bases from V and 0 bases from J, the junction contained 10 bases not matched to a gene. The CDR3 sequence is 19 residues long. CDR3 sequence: CASSQDLGPLATNTGELFF. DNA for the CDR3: TGCGCCAGCAGCCAAGATCTGGGTCCACTAGCGACGAACACCGGGGAGCTGTTTTTT.

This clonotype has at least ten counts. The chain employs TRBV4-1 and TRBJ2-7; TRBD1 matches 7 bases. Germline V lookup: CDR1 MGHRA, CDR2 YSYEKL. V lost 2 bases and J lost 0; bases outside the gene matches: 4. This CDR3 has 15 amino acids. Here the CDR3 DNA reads TGCGCCAGCAGCCAACCAGGGGGTTCCTCCTACGAGCAGTACTTC. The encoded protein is CASSQPGGSSYEQYF.

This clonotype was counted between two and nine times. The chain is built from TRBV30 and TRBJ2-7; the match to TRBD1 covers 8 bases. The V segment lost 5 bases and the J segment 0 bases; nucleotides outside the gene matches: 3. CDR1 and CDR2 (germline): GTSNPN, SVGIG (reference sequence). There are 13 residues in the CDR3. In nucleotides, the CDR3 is TGTGCCTGGCGGGACAGGAGCTCCTACGAGCAGTACTTC. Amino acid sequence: CAWRDRSSYEQYF. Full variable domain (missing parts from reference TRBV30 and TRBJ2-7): SQTIHQWPATLVQPVGSPLSLECTVEGTSNPNLYWYRQAAGRGLQLLFYSVGIGQISSEVPQNLSASRPQDRQFILSSKKLLLSDSGFYLCAWRDRSSYEQYFGPGTRLTVT.

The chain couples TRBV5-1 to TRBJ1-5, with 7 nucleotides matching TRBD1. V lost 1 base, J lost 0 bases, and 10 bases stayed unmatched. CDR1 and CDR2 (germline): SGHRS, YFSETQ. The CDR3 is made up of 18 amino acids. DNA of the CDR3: TGCGCCAGCAGCTTGTTCGCCCAGGGGGGTGATAGCAATCAGCCCCAGCATTTT. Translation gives CASSLFAQGGDSNQPQHF. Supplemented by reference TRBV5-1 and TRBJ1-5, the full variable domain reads KAGVTQTPRYLIKTRGQQVTLSCSPISGHRSVSWYQQTPGQGLQFLFEYFSETQRNKGNFPGRFSGRQFSNSRSEMNVSTLELGDSALYLCASSLFAQGGDSNQPQHFGDGTRLSIL.

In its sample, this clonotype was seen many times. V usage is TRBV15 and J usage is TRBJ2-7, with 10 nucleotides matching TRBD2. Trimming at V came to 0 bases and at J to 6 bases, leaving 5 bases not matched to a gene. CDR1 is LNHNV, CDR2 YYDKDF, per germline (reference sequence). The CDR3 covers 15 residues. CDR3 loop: CATSRDSSGSSEQYF. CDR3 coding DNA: TGTGCCACCAGCAGAGATTCTAGCGGGAGTAGCGAGCAGTACTTC.

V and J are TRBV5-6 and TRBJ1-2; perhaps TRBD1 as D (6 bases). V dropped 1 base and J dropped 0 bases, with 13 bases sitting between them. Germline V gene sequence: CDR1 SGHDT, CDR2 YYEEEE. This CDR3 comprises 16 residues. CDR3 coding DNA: TGTGCCAGCAGCTTGCTAGACAGGAGCACTAACTATGGCTACACCTTC. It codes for CASSLLDRSTNYGYTF.

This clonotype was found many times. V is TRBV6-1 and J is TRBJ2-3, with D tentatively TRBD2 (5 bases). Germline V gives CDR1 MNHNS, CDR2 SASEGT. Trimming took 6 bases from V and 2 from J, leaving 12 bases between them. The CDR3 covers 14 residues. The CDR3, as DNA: TGTGCCAGCAGGGCCTTGGACTTCACAGATACGCAGTATTTT. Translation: CASRALDFTDTQYF.

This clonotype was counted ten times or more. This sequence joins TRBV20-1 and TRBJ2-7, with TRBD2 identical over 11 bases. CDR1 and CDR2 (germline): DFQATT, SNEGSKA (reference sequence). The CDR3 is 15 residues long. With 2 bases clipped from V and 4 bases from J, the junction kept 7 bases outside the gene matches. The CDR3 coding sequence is TGCAGTGCTAGAATCCTAGCGGGAGGAGGTTACGAGCAGTACTTC. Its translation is CSARILAGGGYEQYF.

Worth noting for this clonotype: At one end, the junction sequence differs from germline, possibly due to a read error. In DNA form, the CDR3 reads TGTGCCAGCAAAACCGTGACAGGGCTTTCCGAGCAGTCCTTC. Its protein is CASKTVTGLSEQSF. The J gene is TRBJ2-7, the V gene TRBV6-1, with TRBD1 matching 7 bases. The CDR3 is made up of 14 amino acids. CDR1 and CDR2 (germline): MNHNS, SASEGT.

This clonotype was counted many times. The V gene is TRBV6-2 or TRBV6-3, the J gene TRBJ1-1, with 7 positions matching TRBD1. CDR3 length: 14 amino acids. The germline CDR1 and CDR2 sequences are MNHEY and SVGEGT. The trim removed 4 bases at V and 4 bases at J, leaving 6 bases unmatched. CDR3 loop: CASSWTGPGTEAFF. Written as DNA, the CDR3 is TGTGCCAGCAGTTGGACAGGACCGGGCACTGAAGCTTTCTTT.

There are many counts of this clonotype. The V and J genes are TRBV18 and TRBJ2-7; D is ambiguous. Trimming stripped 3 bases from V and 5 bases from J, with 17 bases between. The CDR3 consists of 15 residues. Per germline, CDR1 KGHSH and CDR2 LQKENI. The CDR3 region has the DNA TGTGCCAGCTCACCCCGGCCCGGCAATAGGAACGAGCAGTACTTC. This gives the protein CASSPRPGNRNEQYF.

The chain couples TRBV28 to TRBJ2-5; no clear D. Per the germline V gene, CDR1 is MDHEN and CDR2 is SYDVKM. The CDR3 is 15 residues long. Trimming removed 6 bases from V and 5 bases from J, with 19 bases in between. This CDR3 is CASSHPMDPGETQYF. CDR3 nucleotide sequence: TGTGCCAGCAGCCACCCCATGGATCCTGGCGAGACCCAGTACTTC.

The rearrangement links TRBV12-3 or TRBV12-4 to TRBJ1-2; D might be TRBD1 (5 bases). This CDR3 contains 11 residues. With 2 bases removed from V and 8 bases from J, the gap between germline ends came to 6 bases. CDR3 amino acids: CASSLPGGYTF. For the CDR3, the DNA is TGTGCCAGCAGTTTACCAGGGGGCTACACCTTC.

The CDR3 spells CASSDSGRHSYEQYF. The CDR3, as DNA: TGCGCCAGCAGTGATAGCGGGAGGCACTCCTACGAGCAGTACTTC. The V gene is TRBV5-1, the J gene TRBJ2-7; 10 bases agree with TRBD2. Germline CDR1 and CDR2: SGHRS and YFSETQ. The CDR3 length is 15 residues. Losses at the gene ends were 5 bases for V and 0 bases for J; bases not matched to a gene: 5. The whole variable domain, filled in from reference TRBV5-1 and TRBJ2-7, reads KAGVTQTPRYLIKTRGQQVTLSCSPISGHRSVSWYQQTPGQGLQFLFEYFSETQRNKGNFPGRFSGRQFSNSRSEMNVSTLELGDSALYLCASSDSGRHSYEQYFGPGTRLTVT.

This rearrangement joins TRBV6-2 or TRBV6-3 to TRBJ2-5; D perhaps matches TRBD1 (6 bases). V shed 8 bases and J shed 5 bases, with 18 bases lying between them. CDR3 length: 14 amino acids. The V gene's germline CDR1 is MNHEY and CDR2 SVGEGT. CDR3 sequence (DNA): TGTGCCAGCGACGGCACAGGGAATTGGGAGACCCAGTACTTC. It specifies CASDGTGNWETQYF.

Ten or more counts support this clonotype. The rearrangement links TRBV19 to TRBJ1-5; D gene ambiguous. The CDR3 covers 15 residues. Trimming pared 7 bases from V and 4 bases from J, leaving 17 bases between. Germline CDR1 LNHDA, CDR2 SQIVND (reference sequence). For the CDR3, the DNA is TGTGCCAGTAACCCCTCGGGAACACCTAATCAGCCCCAGCATTTT. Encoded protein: CASNPSGTPNQPQHF.

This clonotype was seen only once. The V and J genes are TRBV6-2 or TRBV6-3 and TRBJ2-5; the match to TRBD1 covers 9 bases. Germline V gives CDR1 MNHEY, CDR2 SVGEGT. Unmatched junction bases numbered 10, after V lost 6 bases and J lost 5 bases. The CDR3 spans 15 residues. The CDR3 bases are TGTGCCAGCAGACCCCGGGGGACAGGGCGGGAGACCCAGTACTTC. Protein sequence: CASRPRGTGRETQYF.

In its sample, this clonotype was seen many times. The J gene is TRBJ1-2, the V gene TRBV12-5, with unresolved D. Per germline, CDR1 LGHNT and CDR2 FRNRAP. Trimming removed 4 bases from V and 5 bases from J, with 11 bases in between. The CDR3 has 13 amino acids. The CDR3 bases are TGTGCTAGTGGTTCCCACCGGGGTTATGGCTACACCTTC. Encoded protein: CASGSHRGYGYTF.

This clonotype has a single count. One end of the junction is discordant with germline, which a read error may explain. The CDR3 DNA sequence: TGTGCCAGCAGTTCCTCGCCTTGGAACGAGCAGTGCTTC. This gives the protein CASSSSPWNEQCF. This chain links TRBV6-5 with TRBJ2-7, with D unresolved. Germline V gene lookup returns CDR1 MNHEY and CDR2 SVGAGI. The CDR3 is 13 residues long.

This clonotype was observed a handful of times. The CDR3 protein is CASSAGAGLSYEQYF. Here the CDR3 DNA reads TGCGCCAGCAGCGCCGGGGCAGGCTTGTCCTACGAGCAGTACTTC. This chain connects TRBV5-1 to TRBJ2-7, with D perhaps assigned TRBD1 or TRBD2 (5 bases each). The CDR3 extends over 15 amino acids. Deletions cut 4 bases from V and 1 base from J, with 15 bases between. Germline CDR1 SGHRS, CDR2 YFSETQ.

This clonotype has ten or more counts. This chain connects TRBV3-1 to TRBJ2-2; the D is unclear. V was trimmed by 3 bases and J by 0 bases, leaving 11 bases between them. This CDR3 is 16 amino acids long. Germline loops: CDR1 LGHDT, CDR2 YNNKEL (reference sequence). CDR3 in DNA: TGTGCCAGCAGCCAGGGCCGTAGGGCGAACACCGGGGAGCTGTTTTTT. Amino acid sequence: CASSQGRRANTGELFF.

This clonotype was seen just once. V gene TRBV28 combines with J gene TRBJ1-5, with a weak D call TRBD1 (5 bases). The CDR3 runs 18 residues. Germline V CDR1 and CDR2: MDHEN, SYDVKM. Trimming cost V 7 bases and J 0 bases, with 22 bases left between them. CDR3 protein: CASTRRDRILYSNQPQHF. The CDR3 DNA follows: TGTGCCAGCACCAGAAGGGACCGAATTCTTTATAGCAATCAGCCCCAGCATTTT.

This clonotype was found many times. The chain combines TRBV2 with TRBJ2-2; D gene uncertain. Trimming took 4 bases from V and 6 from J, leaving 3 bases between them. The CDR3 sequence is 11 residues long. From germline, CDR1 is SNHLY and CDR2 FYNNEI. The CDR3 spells CASSGAGELFF. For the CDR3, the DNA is TGTGCCAGCAGTGGGGCCGGGGAGCTGTTTTTT. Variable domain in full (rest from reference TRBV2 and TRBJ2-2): EPEVTQTPSHQVTQMGQEVILRCVPISNHLYFYWYRQILGQKVEFLVSFYNNEISEKSEIFDDQFSVERPDGSNFTLKIRSTKLEDSAMYFCASSGAGELFFGEGSRLTVL.

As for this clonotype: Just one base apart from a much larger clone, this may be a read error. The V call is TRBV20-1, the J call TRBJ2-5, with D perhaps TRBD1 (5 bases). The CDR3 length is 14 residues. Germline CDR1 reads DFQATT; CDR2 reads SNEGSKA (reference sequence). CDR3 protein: CSDRGQGDDETQYF. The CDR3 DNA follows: TGCAGTGATAGAGGACAAGGGGATGATGAGACCCAGTACTTC.

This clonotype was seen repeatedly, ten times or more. In nucleotides, the CDR3 is TGTGCCAGCTCACCACTGGACAGATCCTACCACGAGCAGTACTTC. It translates to CASSPLDRSYHEQYF. The rearrangement joins TRBV18 to TRBJ2-7, with D possibly matching TRBD1 (6 bases). V was clipped by 1 base and J by 5 bases, with 15 bases between them. This CDR3 region has 15 residues. From germline, CDR1 is KGHSH and CDR2 LQKENI.

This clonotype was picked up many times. The CDR3 region is CASSATGPQRQYF. CDR3 nucleotides: TGTGCCAGCAGTGCCACAGGTCCCCAGAGACAGTACTTC. This chain links TRBV27 with TRBJ2-5; D is perhaps TRBD1 (5 bases). The CDR3 covers 13 residues. The germline CDR1 and CDR2 sequences are MNHEY and SMNVEV (reference sequence). Deletions cut 5 bases from V and 11 bases from J, with 18 bases between.

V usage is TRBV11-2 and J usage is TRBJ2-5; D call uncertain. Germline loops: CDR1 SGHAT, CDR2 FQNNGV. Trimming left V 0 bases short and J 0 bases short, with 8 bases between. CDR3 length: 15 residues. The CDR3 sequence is CASSLENVYQETQYF. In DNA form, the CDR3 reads TGTGCCAGCAGCTTAGAAAATGTCTACCAAGAGACCCAGTACTTC.

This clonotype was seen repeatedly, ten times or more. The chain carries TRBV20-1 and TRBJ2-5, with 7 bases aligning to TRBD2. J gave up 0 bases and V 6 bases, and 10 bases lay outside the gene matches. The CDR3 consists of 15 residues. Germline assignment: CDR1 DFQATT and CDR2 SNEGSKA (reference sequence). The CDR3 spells CSAPPGLHNQETQYF. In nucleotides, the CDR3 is TGCAGTGCCCCGCCGGGACTACATAACCAAGAGACCCAGTACTTC.